This TCR beta chain stems from a study of technical replicates of blood from a few donors. The assay was immunoSEQ multiplex PCR, and TCRdb's table has in-frame clones only and misses some. The sample has approximately 70,000 clones, around nine tenths seen once. The CDR3 loop spans 16 amino acids. Germline V gene lookup returns CDR1 SEHNR and CDR2 FQNEAQ (reference sequence). The V gene end was trimmed by 5 bases and the J gene end by 6 bases; junction bases not matched to a gene: 9. Material for sequencing was T cells isolated from PBMCs. The clonotype comes from a human donor in good health. This chain joins TRBV7-9 and TRBJ1-4, with 10 bases that match TRBD1. Written as DNA, the CDR3 is TGTGCCAGCAGCCGTCTCCTGGGACAGGGGCATGAAAAACTGTTTTTT. This sequence encodes CASSRLLGQGHEKLFF.